This T cell receptor (beta chain) comes out of a study of blood T cell repertoires in COVID-19. As for the study in general: PBMCs, B-cell-depleted T cells, or T cells provided the cDNA or gDNA that made up the material.

The CDR3 is made up of 15 amino acids. The V and J ends lost 6 bases and 0 bases, in that order; junction bases with no gene match: 6. Germline assignment: CDR1 LNHDA and CDR2 SQIVND (reference sequence). Assay: immunoSEQ multiplex PCR; the TCRdb copy retains only in-frame clones and omits some. The sample contains some 58,000 clones, 77% of which appear only once. What was sequenced was peripheral blood. The chain carries TRBV19 and TRBJ2-7, with 9 bases lining up with TRBD1. The receptor was isolated from a human donor in a cohort sampled during active COVID-19. CDR3: CASRDRDRASYEQYF. The CDR3 DNA follows: TGTGCCAGTAGGGACCGGGACAGGGCCTCCTACGAGCAGTACTTC.